One and the same sample provided the 13 T cell receptor beta chains below, sequenced in a study of molecular identifiers for immune sequencing clone quantification. MiXCR, applied by TCRdb to the PCR reads, yields one record per CDR3 protein. The sample holds a few hundred thousand distinct CDR3 sequences; approximately 25% are singletons and the top ten take just over 0.75%. The sequenced sample consisted of naive CD8+ T cells from blood, with Jurkat cell RNA spiked in. Stated subset: FACS-sorted CD8+CD4-CCR7+CD45RA+ naive T cells. The receptors derive from a human donor in good health. Some libraries in this study had Jurkat cell RNA spiked in.

This clonotype was observed a handful of times. The gene calls are TRBV7-2 and TRBJ1-5; D unclear. This CDR3 has 13 residues. CDR1 and CDR2 (germline): SGHTA, FQGNSA. The V gene lost 1 base and the J gene lost 3 bases, with 4 bases spanning the gap. This CDR3 reads CASSLDNNQPQHF. DNA for the CDR3: TGTGCCAGCAGCTTAGATAACAATCAGCCCCAGCATTTT.

The table lists this clonotype with many counts. This chain links TRBV29-1 with TRBJ1-1; D is unclear. The V gene lost 3 bases and the J gene lost 1 base, with 6 bases spanning the gap. Germline assignment: CDR1 SQVTM and CDR2 ANQGSEA. The CDR3 totals 12 residues. The CDR3 is CSVDWQNTEAFF. In DNA form, the CDR3 reads TGCAGCGTTGACTGGCAGAACACTGAAGCTTTCTTT.

The V call is TRBV19, the J call TRBJ2-5, with D hard to call. V was clipped by 3 bases and J by 5 bases, with 16 bases between them. The CDR3 consists of 15 residues. CDR1 is LNHDA, CDR2 SQIVND, per germline (reference sequence). CDR3 sequence: CASSMMASVGETQYF. CDR3 DNA sequence: TGTGCCAGTAGTATGATGGCCTCGGTCGGGGAGACCCAGTACTTC.

As concerns this clonotype: Its ends do not fully match the called genes, so a read error is possible. The chain combines TRBV29-1 with TRBJ2-2; TRBD2 matches at 11 bases. Germline loops: CDR1 SQVTM, CDR2 ANQGSEA. There are 14 residues in the CDR3. CDR3 loop: CSATSGAPTRELFF. CDR3 nucleotide sequence: TGCAGCGCGACTAGCGGGGCACCCACCAGGGAGCTGTTTTTT.

The chain joins TRBV9 to TRBJ2-3; 12 bases align to TRBD1. The CDR3 length is 15 residues. Trimming took 2 bases from V and 4 from J; bases not matched to a gene: 2. Germline V gene lookup returns CDR1 SGDLS and CDR2 YYNGEE. CDR3 residues: CASSVGQGAADTQYF. The DNA of the CDR3 is TGTGCCAGCAGCGTGGGACAGGGGGCGGCAGATACGCAGTATTTT.

There are many counts of this clonotype. J is TRBJ1-4 and V is TRBV4-3, with D unresolved. Trimming shortened V by 0 bases and J by 8 bases, and 13 bases separated the two germline ends. The CDR3 consists of 15 residues. Germline V gene lookup returns CDR1 LGHNA and CDR2 YSLEER. The CDR3 here is CASSQDIVLGEKLFF. DNA of the CDR3: TGCGCCAGCAGCCAAGATATTGTTTTGGGGGAAAAACTGTTTTTT.

Of note for this clonotype: One end of the junction fails to match germline, which may point to a read error. V and J are TRBV12-3 or TRBV12-4 and TRBJ1-1; 7 bases are shared with TRBD1. The CDR3 runs 12 residues. Here the CDR3 DNA reads TGTGCCACCACAGGGGCTCCCACTGAAGCTTCCTTT. Encoded protein: CATTGAPTEASF.

The chain recombines TRBV7-9 with TRBJ1-1; D not resolved. Trimming took off 4 bases at V and 7 bases at J, with 10 bases between the two ends. Germline loops: CDR1 SEHNR, CDR2 FQNEAQ (reference sequence). The CDR3 sequence is 12 residues long. The CDR3 protein is CASSSRHIEAFF. CDR3 nucleotides: TGTGCCAGCAGCTCAAGACACATTGAAGCTTTCTTT.

The chain combines TRBV27 with TRBJ2-3; TRBD2 matches 11 bases. CDR1 and CDR2 from the germline V gene are MNHEY and SMNVEV (reference sequence). This CDR3 has 18 amino acids. J was trimmed by 2 bases and V by 4 bases; bases with no gene match: 11. The CDR3 region is CASSYRTSGRKLTDTQYF. The CDR3 DNA sequence: TGTGCCAGCAGTTACCGGACTAGCGGGCGGAAACTCACAGATACGCAGTATTTT.

The chain links TRBV27 to TRBJ2-3, with 7 positions matching TRBD2. With 6 bases clipped from V and 0 bases from J, the junction kept 12 bases outside the gene matches. The V gene's germline CDR1 is MNHEY and CDR2 SMNVEV (reference sequence). CDR3 length: 17 amino acids. CDR3: CASRIGTTSWSTDTQYF. The CDR3 coding sequence is TGTGCCAGCAGGATCGGGACGACTAGCTGGAGCACAGATACGCAGTATTTT.

This clonotype was seen a handful of times. The rearrangement links TRBV4-3 to TRBJ2-7; 7 bases align to TRBD1. Germline V gene sequence: CDR1 LGHNA, CDR2 YSLEER. This CDR3 is built from 15 residues. J lost 2 bases, V lost 0 bases, and 4 bases had no gene match. CDR3: CASSQDRGLAYEQYF. Written as DNA, the CDR3 is TGCGCCAGCAGCCAAGATAGGGGGCTGGCCTACGAGCAGTACTTC.

The chain uses TRBV5-1 and TRBJ1-2, with D maybe TRBD1 (5 bases). V lost 0 bases, J lost 5 bases, and 20 bases lay in between. The CDR3 length is 17 residues. The germline V gene has CDR1 SGHRS and CDR2 YFSETQ. The chain's CDR3 is CASSLAGDSNFRYGYTF. CDR3 DNA: TGCGCCAGCAGCTTGGCCGGGGACTCAAATTTCCGTTATGGCTACACCTTC.

The J gene is TRBJ2-3, the V gene TRBV20-1, with 9 bases aligning to TRBD2. CDR3 length equals 17 residues. With V trimmed by 3 bases and J by 2 bases, 12 bases remained unmatched. CDR1 and CDR2 (germline): DFQATT, SNEGSKA (reference sequence). The CDR3 spells CSASAHPPSGDTDTQYF. The DNA of the CDR3 is TGCAGTGCTAGCGCCCACCCCCCTAGCGGGGACACAGATACGCAGTATTTT.